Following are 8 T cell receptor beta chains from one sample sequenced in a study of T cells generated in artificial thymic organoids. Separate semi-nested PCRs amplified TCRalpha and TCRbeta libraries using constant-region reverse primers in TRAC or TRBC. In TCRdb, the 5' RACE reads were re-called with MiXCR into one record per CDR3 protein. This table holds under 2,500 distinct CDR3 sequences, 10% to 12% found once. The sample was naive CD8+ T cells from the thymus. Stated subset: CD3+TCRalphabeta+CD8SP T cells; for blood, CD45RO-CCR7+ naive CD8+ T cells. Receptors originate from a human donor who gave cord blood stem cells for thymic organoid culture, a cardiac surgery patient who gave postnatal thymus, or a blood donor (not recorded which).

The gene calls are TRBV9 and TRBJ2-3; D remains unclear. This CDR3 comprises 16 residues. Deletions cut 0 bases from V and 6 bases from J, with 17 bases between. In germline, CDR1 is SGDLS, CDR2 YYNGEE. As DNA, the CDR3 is TGTGCCAGCAGCGTAGCGAATATGGTCCTGTCGGATACGCAGTATTTT. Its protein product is CASSVANMVLSDTQYF.

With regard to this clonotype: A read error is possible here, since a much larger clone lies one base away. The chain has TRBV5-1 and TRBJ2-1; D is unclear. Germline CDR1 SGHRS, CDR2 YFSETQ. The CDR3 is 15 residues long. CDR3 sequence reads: CASSLSRTNYDEQFF. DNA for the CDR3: TGCGCCAGCAGCTTGTCGCGGACGAACTACGATGAGCAGTTCTTC.

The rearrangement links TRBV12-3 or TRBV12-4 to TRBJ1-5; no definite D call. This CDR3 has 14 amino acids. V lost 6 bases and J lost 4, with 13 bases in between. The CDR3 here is CASSFFPGNQPQHF. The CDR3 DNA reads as TGTGCCAGCAGCTTTTTTCCGGGGAATCAGCCCCAGCATTTT.

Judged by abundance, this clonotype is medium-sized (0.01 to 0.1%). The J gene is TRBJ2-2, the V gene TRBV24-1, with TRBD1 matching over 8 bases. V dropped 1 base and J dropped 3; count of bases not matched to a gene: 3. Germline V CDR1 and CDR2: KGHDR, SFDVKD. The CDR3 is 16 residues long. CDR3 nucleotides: TGTGCCACCAGTGATTTCGGGACAGGCGACACCGGGGAGCTGTTTTTT. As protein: CATSDFGTGDTGELFF.

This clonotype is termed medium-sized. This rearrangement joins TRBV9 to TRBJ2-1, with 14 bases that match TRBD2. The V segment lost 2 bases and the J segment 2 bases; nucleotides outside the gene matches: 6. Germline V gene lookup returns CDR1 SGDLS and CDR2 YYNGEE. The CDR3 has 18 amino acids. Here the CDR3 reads CASSVLTSGGAPYNEQFF. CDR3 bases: TGTGCCAGCAGCGTTCTGACTAGCGGGGGGGCGCCCTACAATGAGCAGTTCTTC.

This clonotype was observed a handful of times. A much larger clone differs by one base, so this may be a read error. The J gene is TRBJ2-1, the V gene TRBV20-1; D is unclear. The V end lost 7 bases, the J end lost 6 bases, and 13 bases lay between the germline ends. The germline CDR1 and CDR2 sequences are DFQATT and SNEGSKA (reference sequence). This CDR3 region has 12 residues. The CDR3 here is CSVVLVSNEQFF. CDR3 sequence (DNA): TGCAGTGTCGTTCTTGTCAGCAATGAGCAGTTCTTC.

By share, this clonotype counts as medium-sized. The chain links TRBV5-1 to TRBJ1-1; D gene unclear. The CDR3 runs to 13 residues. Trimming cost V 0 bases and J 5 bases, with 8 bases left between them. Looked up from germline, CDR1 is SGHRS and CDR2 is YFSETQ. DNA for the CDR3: TGCGCCAGCAGCTTGGTCTGGGGAACTGAAGCTTTCTTT. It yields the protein CASSLVWGTEAFF. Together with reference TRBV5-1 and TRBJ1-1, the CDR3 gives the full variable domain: KAGVTQTPRYLIKTRGQQVTLSCSPISGHRSVSWYQQTPGQGLQFLFEYFSETQRNKGNFPGRFSGRQFSNSRSEMNVSTLELGDSALYLCASSLVWGTEAFFGQGTRLTVV.

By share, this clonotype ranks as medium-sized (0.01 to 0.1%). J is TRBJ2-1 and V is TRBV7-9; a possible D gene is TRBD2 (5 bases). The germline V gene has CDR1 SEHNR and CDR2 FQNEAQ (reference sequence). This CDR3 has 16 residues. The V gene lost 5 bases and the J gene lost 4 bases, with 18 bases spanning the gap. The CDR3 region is CASSHRLGRDYNEQFF. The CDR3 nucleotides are TGTGCCAGCAGCCATCGTCTAGGGAGAGATTACAATGAGCAGTTCTTC.